This is a list of T cell receptor beta chains from one sample in a study of blood T cell repertoires in COVID-19. Data came from immunoSEQ multiplex PCR; TCRdb stores just in-frame clones and leaves some out. The data show about 130,000 clones, with around 85% seen just once and approximately 3.5% held by the top ten. Sample: peripheral blood. These receptors came from a woman of 80 years or more with COVID-19, enrolled during active disease. CDR3s include the opening cysteine and the closing phenylalanine or tryptophan. Size is stated for part of the rows, as once, few or many counts, or as a class when the clone is expanded.

V,J,size,CDR3
TRBV5-4,TRBJ2-1,-,CASSGVAGASDEQFF
TRBV18,TRBJ1-6,-,CASSPGQIGNSPLHF
TRBV11-2,TRBJ2-1,-,CASSLEGTVPSYNEQFF
TRBV19,TRBJ1-6,few,CASSMSQGISPLHF
TRBV24-1,TRBJ2-1,-,CATGSGSLPYNEQFF
TRBV27,TRBJ2-3,few,CASSSPGLLDTQYF
TRBV7-9,TRBJ2-3,-,CASSLNAQTDTQYF
TRBV6-5,TRBJ1-1,-,CATRSDSNAEAFF
TRBV28,TRBJ1-2,-,CASRKGQGGGYTF
TRBV6-5,TRBJ2-7,once,CASSYLGTGDEQYF
TRBV5-6,TRBJ2-1,-,CASSKWTGHIIF
TRBV5-1,TRBJ2-1,-,CASSLAVISGSGYNEQFF
TRBV4-2,TRBJ2-5,-,CASSQDRQETQYF
TRBV4-2,TRBJ2-1,-,CASSQDWGGIPNEQFF
TRBV7-2,TRBJ2-5,few,CASSSGLAGETQYF
TRBV4-1,TRBJ1-5,-,CASSQQQGSSNQPQHF
TRBV7-9,TRBJ2-1,-,CASSLARLAGYNEQFF
TRBV24-1,TRBJ2-3,-,CATSESGRGTDTQYF
TRBV9,TRBJ2-1,-,CASSVGSNSYNEQFF
TRBV4-1,TRBJ1-1,-,CASSQQHRGRTEAFF
TRBV12-3/TRBV12-4,TRBJ1-1,-,CASSLYVNTEAFF
TRBV28,TRBJ2-7,-,CASSSAVAGFYEQYF
TRBV20-1,TRBJ2-3,-,CSASFASGSLDGYTDTQYF
TRBV3-1/TRBV3-2,TRBJ2-7,-,CASSLTSGGYEQYF
TRBV5-1,TRBJ2-7,-,CASSLESSRSYYEQYF
TRBV5-5,TRBJ2-7,-,CASSLMQRQEQYF